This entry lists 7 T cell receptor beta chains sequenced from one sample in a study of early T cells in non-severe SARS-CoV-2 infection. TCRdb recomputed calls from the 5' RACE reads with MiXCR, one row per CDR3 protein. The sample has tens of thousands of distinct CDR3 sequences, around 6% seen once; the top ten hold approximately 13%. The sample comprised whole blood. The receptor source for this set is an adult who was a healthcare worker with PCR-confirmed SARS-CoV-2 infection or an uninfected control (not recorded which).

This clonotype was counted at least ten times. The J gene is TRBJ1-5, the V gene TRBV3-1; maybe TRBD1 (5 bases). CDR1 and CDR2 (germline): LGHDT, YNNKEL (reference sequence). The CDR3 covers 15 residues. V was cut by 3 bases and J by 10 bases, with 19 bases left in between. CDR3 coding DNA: TGTGCCAGCAGCCAGTCATCGGGGCCGAGGGGCCCCCAGCATTTT. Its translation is CASSQSSGPRGPQHF.

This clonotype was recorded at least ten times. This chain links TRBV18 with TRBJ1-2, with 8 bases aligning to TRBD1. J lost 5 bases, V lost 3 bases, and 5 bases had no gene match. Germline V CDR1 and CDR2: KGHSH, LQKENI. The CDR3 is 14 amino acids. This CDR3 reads CASSPQTGEYGYTF. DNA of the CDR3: TGTGCCAGCTCACCGCAGACAGGGGAATATGGCTACACCTTC.

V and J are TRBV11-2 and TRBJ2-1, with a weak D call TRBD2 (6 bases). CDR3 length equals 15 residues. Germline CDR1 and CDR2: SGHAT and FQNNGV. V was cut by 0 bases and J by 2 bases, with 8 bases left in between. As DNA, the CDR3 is TGTGCCAGCAGCTTAGATCGGAGGGCCTACAATGAGCAGTTCTTC. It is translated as CASSLDRRAYNEQFF.

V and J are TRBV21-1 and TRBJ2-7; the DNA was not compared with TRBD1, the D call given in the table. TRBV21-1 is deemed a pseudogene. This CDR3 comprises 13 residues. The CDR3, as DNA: TGTGCCAGCACCGTCACCGACAGGGAGAAACAGTACTTC. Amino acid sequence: CASTVTDREKQYF.

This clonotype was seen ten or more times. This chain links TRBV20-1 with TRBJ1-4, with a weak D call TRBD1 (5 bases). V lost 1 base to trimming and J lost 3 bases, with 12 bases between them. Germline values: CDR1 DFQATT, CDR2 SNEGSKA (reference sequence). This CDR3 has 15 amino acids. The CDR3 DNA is TGCAGTGCTAGAGCCCCGGGGGTGGCTAATGAAAAACTGTTTTTT. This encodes CSARAPGVANEKLFF.

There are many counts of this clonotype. The CDR3 bases are TGTGCCAGCAGTTCCATTCCGGGGGGGAATGAGCAGTTCTTC. It translates to CASSSIPGGNEQFF. This chain uses TRBV12-3 or TRBV12-4 with TRBJ2-1; the match to TRBD2 covers 8 bases. J gave up 7 bases and V 4 bases, and 6 bases lay outside the gene matches. This CDR3 spans 14 amino acids.

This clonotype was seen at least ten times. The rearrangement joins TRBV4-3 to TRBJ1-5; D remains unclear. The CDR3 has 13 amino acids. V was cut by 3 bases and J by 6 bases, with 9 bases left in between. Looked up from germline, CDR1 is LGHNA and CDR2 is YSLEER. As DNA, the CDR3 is TGCGCCAGCAGCCAGAATATAGGTCAGCCCCAGCATTTT. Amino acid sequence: CASSQNIGQPQHF.